These 25 T cell receptor beta chains were all obtained from the same sample, sequenced in a study of blood T cell repertoires in COVID-19. The repertoire was sequenced with immunoSEQ multiplex PCR; TCRdb's copy has only in-frame clones and lacks some. The sample consists of 250,000 to 350,000 clones, 90% of them appearing once. Sequencing was done on a sample of peripheral blood. The receptor set was obtained from a woman under 40 with COVID-19, enrolled during active disease.

The rearrangement links TRBV28 to TRBJ2-7, with D possibly TRBD2 on 5 matching bases. The CDR3 covers 12 residues. The germline gives CDR1 MDHEN, CDR2 SYDVKM. The ends were cut back, 2 bases at V and 5 bases at J, with 7 bases in the middle. Written as DNA, the CDR3 is TGTGCCAGCAGTTTACCCGGGGACGAGCAGTACTTC. Amino acids: CASSLPGDEQYF.

J is TRBJ2-1 and V is TRBV9; TRBD2 matches 9 bases. The CDR3 sequence is 15 residues long. CDR1 SGDLS and CDR2 YYNGEE come from the germline V gene. The junction had 8 bases not matched to a gene; V was cut back by 3 bases and J by 7 bases. The CDR3 sequence is CASSAYSGSWNEQFF. The CDR3 DNA sequence: TGTGCCAGCAGCGCATATAGCGGGAGCTGGAATGAGCAGTTCTTC.

CDR3: CASSQVTAGGPRETQYF. The CDR3 DNA follows: TGCGCCAGCAGCCAAGTTACAGCGGGAGGCCCCAGAGAGACCCAGTACTTC. V is TRBV4-3 and J is TRBJ2-5; TRBD2 matches 9 bases. CDR1 and CDR2 from the germline V gene are LGHNA and YSLEER. J gave up 4 bases and V 1 base, and 10 bases lay outside the gene matches. There are 17 residues in the CDR3.

The gene calls are TRBV15 and TRBJ1-5; D perhaps matches TRBD1 (6 bases). V lost 3 bases and J lost 0, with 9 bases in between. There are 15 residues in the CDR3. The V gene's germline CDR1 is LNHNV and CDR2 YYDKDF (reference sequence). The CDR3 protein is CATSRQGSSNQPQHF. The CDR3 DNA reads TGTGCCACCAGCAGGCAGGGGAGTAGCAATCAGCCCCAGCATTTT.

The chain employs TRBV27 and TRBJ1-2; 9 nucleotides agree with TRBD1. The J segment lost 8 bases and the V segment lost 6 bases, leaving 7 bases of the junction unmatched. The germline V gene encodes CDR1 MNHEY and CDR2 SMNVEV (reference sequence). The CDR3 consists of 13 residues. The CDR3 DNA reads TGTGCCAGCAGCCTACAGGGGGCAGAAGGCTACACCTTC. Amino acids: CASSLQGAEGYTF.

The chain uses TRBV3-1 (or the pseudogene TRBV3-2) and TRBJ2-3, with D possibly TRBD2 on 5 matching bases. Germline-derived CDR1 and CDR2 are LGHDT and YNNKEL (reference sequence). Trimming removed 0 bases at V and 6 bases at J, with 7 bases between. CDR3 size: 13 residues. The CDR3 is CASSQERVDTQYF. Here the CDR3 DNA reads TGTGCCAGCAGCCAAGAGAGGGTGGATACGCAGTATTTT.

The rearrangement links TRBV7-3 to TRBJ2-3, with TRBD2 matching 11 bases. The length of the CDR3 is 15 residues. V lost 5 bases, J lost 3 bases, and 4 bases stayed unmatched. The germline V gene has CDR1 SGHTA and CDR2 FQGTGA. The CDR3 sequence: CASSILAGDTDTQYF. The CDR3 DNA sequence: TGTGCCAGCAGCATACTAGCGGGAGATACAGATACGCAGTATTTT.

The rearrangement joins TRBV18 to TRBJ2-3; tentative D call: TRBD1 (5 bases). Germline V gene data show CDR1 as KGHSH and CDR2 as LQKENI. This CDR3 region has 13 residues. V lost 3 bases to trimming and J lost 5 bases, with 9 bases between them. The CDR3 bases are TGTGCCAGCTCACCTCTCAGGGTAGATACGCAGTATTTT. Translated: CASSPLRVDTQYF.

The chain employs TRBV5-1 and TRBJ2-2, with D possibly TRBD1 on 6 matching bases. The V gene's germline CDR1 is SGHRS and CDR2 YFSETQ. The CDR3 extends over 15 amino acids. V lost 0 bases to trimming and J lost 2 bases, with 8 bases between them. DNA of the CDR3: TGCGCCAGCAGCTTGGCGGGACACAACACCGGGGAGCTGTTTTTT. Translation: CASSLAGHNTGELFF.

The J gene is TRBJ2-1, the V gene TRBV29-1; TRBD2 matches 8 bases. The J segment lost 8 bases and the V segment lost 1 base, leaving 4 bases of the junction unmatched. The CDR3 extends over 13 amino acids. Germline V lookup: CDR1 SQVTM, CDR2 ANQGSEA. CDR3: CSVEAGRAYEQFF. The CDR3 nucleotides are TGCAGCGTTGAAGCCGGGAGGGCCTATGAGCAGTTCTTC.

The V and J genes are TRBV2 and TRBJ1-5, with D maybe TRBD1 (6 bases). CDR3 length: 17 residues. In germline, CDR1 is SNHLY, CDR2 FYNNEI. Between the trimmed V and J ends, which lost 6 bases and 0 bases, there was a span of 18 bases. The CDR3 DNA follows: TGTGCCAGCAGAATCGGACAGAGCGAATATAGCAATCAGCCCCAGCATTTT. Translation: CASRIGQSEYSNQPQHF. Based on the CDR3 plus reference TRBV2 and TRBJ1-5, the full variable domain is EPEVTQTPSHQVTQMGQEVILRCVPISNHLYFYWYRQILGQKVEFLVSFYNNEISEKSEIFDDQFSVERPDGSNFTLKIRSTKLEDSAMYFCASRIGQSEYSNQPQHFGDGTRLSIL.

The rearrangement links TRBV29-1 to TRBJ2-1, with D perhaps matching TRBD2 (6 bases). The CDR3 is 15 residues long. V lost 3 bases and J lost 3, with 15 bases in between. Per germline, CDR1 SQVTM and CDR2 ANQGSEA. CDR3 in DNA: TGCAGCGTTGATGGAGGTCGGAGGGGCTACAATGAGCAGTTCTTC. Protein sequence: CSVDGGRRGYNEQFF.

The J gene is TRBJ2-1, the V gene TRBV5-1; 10 positions agree with TRBD2. J was trimmed by 5 bases and V by 7 bases; bases with no gene match: 6. This CDR3 is 14 amino acids long. Germline loops: CDR1 SGHRS, CDR2 YFSETQ. CDR3 amino acids: CASYGLAANNEQFF. CDR3 in DNA: TGCGCCAGCTACGGACTAGCGGCCAACAATGAGCAGTTCTTC.

The rearrangement links TRBV27 to TRBJ1-6; D perhaps matches TRBD1 (6 bases). The germline gives CDR1 MNHEY, CDR2 SMNVEV (reference sequence). Trimming pared 6 bases from V and 5 bases from J, leaving 8 bases between. The CDR3 covers 13 residues. The CDR3 here is CASRGHNNSPLHF. DNA of the CDR3: TGTGCCAGCAGGGGACACAATAATTCACCCCTCCACTTT.

This chain uses TRBV6-5 with TRBJ1-1; TRBD1 aligns across 8 bases. Germline assignment: CDR1 MNHEY and CDR2 SVGAGI. Trimming at V came to 0 bases and at J to 4 bases, leaving 4 bases not matched to a gene. CDR3 length: 15 amino acids. CDR3 DNA sequence: TGTGCCAGCAGTTACTCCGGGACAGGAACCACTGAAGCTTTCTTT. Its protein is CASSYSGTGTTEAFF.

The gene calls are TRBV27 and TRBJ2-2; D possibly corresponds to TRBD2 (6 bases). CDR1 MNHEY and CDR2 SMNVEV come from the germline V gene (reference sequence). The CDR3 runs 18 residues. V lost 3 bases to trimming and J lost 5 bases, with 22 bases between them. This CDR3 is CASSLAWGVLELTGELFF. The DNA for the CDR3 is TGTGCCAGCAGTTTGGCCTGGGGGGTCCTAGAACTTACCGGGGAGCTGTTTTTT.

The chain links TRBV3-1 (or the pseudogene TRBV3-2) to TRBJ2-1; the D gene is possibly TRBD2 (5 bases). The V and J ends lost 1 base and 7 bases respectively, with 8 bases between them. Germline V lookup: CDR1 LGHDT, CDR2 YNNKEL (reference sequence). The CDR3 runs 13 residues. CDR3: CASSQARRNEQFF. The CDR3 DNA reads TGTGCCAGCAGCCAAGCGAGGAGGAATGAGCAGTTCTTC.

The gene calls are TRBV7-9 and TRBJ2-3; weak D call: TRBD1 (7 bases). Germline assignment: CDR1 SEHNR and CDR2 FQNEAQ (reference sequence). The V gene lost 4 bases and the J gene lost 1 base, with 9 bases spanning the gap. The CDR3 covers 14 residues. The DNA for the CDR3 is TGTGCCAGCAGCTCCAGGGGGGGCACAGATACGCAGTATTTT. Translation gives CASSSRGGTDTQYF.

This clone was counted once. The chain is built from TRBV11-1 and TRBJ1-3; tentatively, D is TRBD1 (6 bases). Germline V gene data show CDR1 as SGHAT and CDR2 as FQDESV (reference sequence). The CDR3 consists of 15 residues. Trimming took off 5 bases at V and 3 bases at J, with 14 bases between the two ends. CDR3 in amino acids: CASSLKWGLGNTIYF. CDR3 sequence (DNA): TGTGCCAGCAGCCTGAAATGGGGGCTTGGAAACACCATATATTTT. Complete variable domain (other parts from reference TRBV11-1 and TRBJ1-3): EAEVAQSPRYKITEKSQAVAFWCDPISGHATLYWYRQILGQGPELLVQFQDESVVDDSQLPKDRFSAERLKGVDSTLKIQPAELGDSAMYLCASSLKWGLGNTIYFGEGSWLTVV.

CDR3 coding DNA: TGTGCCAGTAGTATCACAGGGCTCTATGGCTACACCTTC. This translates into CASSITGLYGYTF. This chain links TRBV19 with TRBJ1-2, with D perhaps TRBD1 (6 bases). From germline, CDR1 is LNHDA and CDR2 SQIVND (reference sequence). V lost 3 bases and J lost 4, with 9 bases in between. The CDR3 runs to 13 residues.

The V gene is TRBV19, the J gene TRBJ2-7; tentatively, D is TRBD1 (6 bases). The V gene lost 6 bases and the J gene lost 4 bases, with 16 bases spanning the gap. The CDR3 spans 14 residues. CDR1 and CDR2 (germline): LNHDA, SQIVND (reference sequence). The DNA for the CDR3 is TGTGCCAGTAGCCCGACAGGCCAACCTTACGAGCAGTACTTC. This encodes CASSPTGQPYEQYF.

V and J are TRBV7-2 and TRBJ1-1; D is possibly TRBD1 (5 bases). The CDR3 runs 13 residues. CDR1 is SGHTA and CDR2 is FQGNSA in the germline V gene. The ends were cut back, 2 bases at V and 6 bases at J, with 10 bases in the middle. CDR3 amino acids: CASSLLQGAEAFF. In DNA, the CDR3 is TGTGCCAGCAGCTTATTGCAGGGCGCTGAAGCTTTCTTT.

This CDR3 reads CASTPRGGQGYTF. CDR3 nucleotide sequence: TGCGCCAGCACTCCGCGGGGCGGACAAGGCTACACCTTC. V and J are TRBV10-2 and TRBJ1-2; a weak D match, TRBD1 (5 bases). CDR1 and CDR2 from the germline V gene are WSHSY and SAAADI. Trimming pared 7 bases from V and 8 bases from J, leaving 17 bases between. The CDR3 is 13 residues long.

The rearrangement joins TRBV5-4 to TRBJ2-2, with 14 bases fitting TRBD2. The CDR3 contains 16 residues. Per the germline V gene, CDR1 is SGHNT and CDR2 is YYREEE (reference sequence). The ends lost 4 bases at V and 6 bases at J; junction bases unmatched: 5. In nucleotides, the CDR3 is TGTGCCAGCAGCCCACCGACTAGCGGGAGGGCCGGGGAGCTGTTTTTT. Translating it yields CASSPPTSGRAGELFF.

The gene calls are TRBV6-5 and TRBJ2-5, with TRBD1 identical over 7 bases. The germline V gene encodes CDR1 MNHEY and CDR2 SVGAGI. CDR3 length equals 13 residues. V gave up 10 bases and J gave up 4 bases; unmatched junction bases: 9. CDR3 in amino acids: CATRDSQRETQYF. CDR3 nucleotide sequence: TGTGCCACCCGGGACAGCCAACGAGAGACCCAGTACTTC.